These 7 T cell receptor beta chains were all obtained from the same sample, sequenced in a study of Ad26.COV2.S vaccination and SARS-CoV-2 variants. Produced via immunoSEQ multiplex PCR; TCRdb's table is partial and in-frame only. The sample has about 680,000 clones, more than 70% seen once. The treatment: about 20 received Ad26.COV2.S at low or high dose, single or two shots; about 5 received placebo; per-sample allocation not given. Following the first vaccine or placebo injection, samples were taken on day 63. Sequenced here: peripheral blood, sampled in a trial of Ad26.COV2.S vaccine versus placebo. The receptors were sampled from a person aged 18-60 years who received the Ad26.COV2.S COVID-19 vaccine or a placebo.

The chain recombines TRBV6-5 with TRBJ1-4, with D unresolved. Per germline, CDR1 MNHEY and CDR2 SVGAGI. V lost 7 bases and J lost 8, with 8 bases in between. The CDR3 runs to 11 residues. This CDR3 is CASNSGEKLFF. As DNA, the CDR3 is TGTGCCAGCAACTCGGGCGAAAAACTGTTTTTT.

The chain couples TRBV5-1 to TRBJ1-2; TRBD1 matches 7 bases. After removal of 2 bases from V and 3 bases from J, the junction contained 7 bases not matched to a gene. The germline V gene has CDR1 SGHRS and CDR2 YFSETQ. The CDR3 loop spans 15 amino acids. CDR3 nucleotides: TGCGCCAGCAGCTTAATTCCAGGGGGAGACTATGGCTACACCTTC. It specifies CASSLIPGGDYGYTF.

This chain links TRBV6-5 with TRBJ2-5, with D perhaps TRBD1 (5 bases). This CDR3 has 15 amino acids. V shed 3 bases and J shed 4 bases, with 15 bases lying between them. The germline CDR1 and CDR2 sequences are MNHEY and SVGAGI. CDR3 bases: TGTGCCAGCAGTTATGGACAAACCGTCTCAGAGACCCAGTACTTC. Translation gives CASSYGQTVSETQYF.

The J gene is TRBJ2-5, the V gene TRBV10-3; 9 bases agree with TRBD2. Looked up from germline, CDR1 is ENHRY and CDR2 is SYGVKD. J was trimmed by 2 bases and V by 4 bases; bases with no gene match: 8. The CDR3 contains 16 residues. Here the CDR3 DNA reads TGTGCCATCAGTGGTGATAGCGGGAGTTGGCAAGAGACCCAGTACTTC. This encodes CAISGDSGSWQETQYF.

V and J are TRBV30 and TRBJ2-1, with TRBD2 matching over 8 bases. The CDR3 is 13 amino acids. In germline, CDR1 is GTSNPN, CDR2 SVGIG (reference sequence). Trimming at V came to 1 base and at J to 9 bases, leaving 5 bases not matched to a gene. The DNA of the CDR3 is TGTGCCTGGAGTGCGGGGGGGGCTGGTGAGCAGTTCTTC. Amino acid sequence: CAWSAGGAGEQFF.

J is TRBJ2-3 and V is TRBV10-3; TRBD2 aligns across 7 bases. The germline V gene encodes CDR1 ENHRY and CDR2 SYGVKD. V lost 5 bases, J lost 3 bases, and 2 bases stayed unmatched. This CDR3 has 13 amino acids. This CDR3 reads CAISWGGTDTQYF. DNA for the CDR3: TGTGCCATCAGTTGGGGGGGGACAGATACGCAGTATTTT.

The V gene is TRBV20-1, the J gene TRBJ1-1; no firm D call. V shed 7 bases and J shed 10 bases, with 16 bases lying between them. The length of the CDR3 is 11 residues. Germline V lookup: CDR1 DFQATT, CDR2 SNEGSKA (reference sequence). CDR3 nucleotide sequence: TGCAGTGGAAGAGACCTTCGAGGAGCTTTCTTT. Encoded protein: CSGRDLRGAFF.